The rows below give T cell receptor beta chains drawn from one sample of a study of technical replicates of blood from four donors. Profiled with immunoSEQ multiplex PCR; TCRdb holds only in-frame clones, not every one. The sample carries more than 90,000 clones, around 95% recorded once. Sequenced input: T cells isolated from PBMCs. The receptors were sampled from a human donor in good health. CDR3s include the opening cysteine and the closing phenylalanine or tryptophan. The D gene is left open where the match is weak.

v_call: TRBV7-2; d_call: -; j_call: TRBJ2-1; cdr3_nt: TGTGCCAGCAGCTTAGGAGCGGATGAGCAGTTCTTC; cdr3_aa: CASSLGADEQFF
v_call: TRBV21-1; d_call: -; j_call: TRBJ2-3; cdr3_nt: TGTGCCAGCAGCAAAGGAAAGGGGACTAGCGGGAGGGCCCAAACAGATACGCAGTATTTT; cdr3_aa: CASSKGKGTSGRAQTDTQYF
v_call: TRBV6-6; d_call: -; j_call: TRBJ2-7; cdr3_nt: TGTGCCAGCAGTTTACGGACTGGAACCTACGAGCAGTACTTC; cdr3_aa: CASSLRTGTYEQYF
v_call: TRBV6-5; d_call: TRBD1; j_call: TRBJ2-7; cdr3_nt: TGTGCCAGCAGCCACAGGGACAGGGGGCGGTTCGAGCAGTACTTC; cdr3_aa: CASSHRDRGRFEQYF
v_call: TRBV7-8; d_call: -; j_call: TRBJ1-6; cdr3_nt: TGTGCCAGCAGCTTAGGGGTTGGGAGCTCCTATAATTCACCCCTCCACTTT; cdr3_aa: CASSLGVGSSYNSPLHF
v_call: TRBV29-1; d_call: TRBD1; j_call: TRBJ2-5; cdr3_nt: TGCAGCGCAGGGGGCGCGGGAGAGACCCAGTACTTC; cdr3_aa: CSAGGAGETQYF
v_call: TRBV30; d_call: -; j_call: TRBJ1-2; cdr3_nt: TGTGCCTGGAGTGTTGCGGGACTGATCTTTTGGGGCTACACCTTC; cdr3_aa: CAWSVAGLIFWGYTF
v_call: TRBV5-1; d_call: -; j_call: TRBJ1-2; cdr3_nt: TGCGCCAGCAGCTTGGCCATAGGAACAGGTTTCGCCTATGGCTACACCTTC; cdr3_aa: CASSLAIGTGFAYGYTF
v_call: TRBV13; d_call: TRBD1; j_call: TRBJ2-7; cdr3_nt: TGTGCCAGCAGCCTGACAGGGGGCCACGAGCAGTACTTC; cdr3_aa: CASSLTGGHEQYF
v_call: TRBV5-5; d_call: TRBD1; j_call: TRBJ1-4; cdr3_nt: TGTGCCAGCAGCTCGACAGGGGGTGAAAAACTGTTTTTT; cdr3_aa: CASSSTGGEKLFF
v_call: TRBV7-9; d_call: TRBD1; j_call: TRBJ2-7; cdr3_nt: TGTGCCAGCAGCTTAACAGGGGTCCACGAGCAGTACTTC; cdr3_aa: CASSLTGVHEQYF
v_call: TRBV18; d_call: -; j_call: TRBJ1-1; cdr3_nt: TGTGCCAGCTCACCAGGTTGGGGAGGGCTCACTGAAGCTTTCTTT; cdr3_aa: CASSPGWGGLTEAFF
v_call: TRBV10-3; d_call: TRBD1; j_call: TRBJ1-3; cdr3_nt: TGTGCCATCAGTGAGTCGACAGGGAAAGGCTCTGGAAACACCATATATTTT; cdr3_aa: CAISESTGKGSGNTIYF